The 14 T cell receptor beta chains below come from one sample, sequenced in a study of blood T cells in healthy people across ages. It was with a sample-barcoded 5' primer and a J-beta primer mix that a second PCR of roughly 6 to 11 cycles was run. TCRdb reanalysed the 5' RACE reads using MiXCR and keeps one entry per CDR3 protein. The sample has around 800,000 distinct CDR3 sequences, 46% seen once. Sequenced: blood. These receptors came from a man aged 80 or over in good health.

The rearrangement links TRBV20-1 to TRBJ1-5; D remains unclear. The CDR3 sequence is 14 residues long. The V and J ends lost 0 bases and 8 bases respectively, with 14 bases between them. The germline V gene has CDR1 DFQATT and CDR2 SNEGSKA (reference sequence). CDR3 DNA: TGCAGTGCTAGAGATCCCGGAAAACCGGAGCCCCAGCATTTT. The encoded protein is CSARDPGKPEPQHF.

The chain joins TRBV7-2 to TRBJ2-1; TRBD2 matches 8 bases. CDR3 length: 16 amino acids. V trimming: 2 bases; J trimming: 9 bases; junction bases outside the gene matches: 12. The germline CDR1 and CDR2 sequences are SGHTA and FQGNSA. CDR3 region: CASSLNAFGGEGEQFF. The CDR3 DNA sequence: TGTGCCAGCAGCTTAAATGCCTTCGGGGGGGAAGGTGAGCAGTTCTTC.

This clonotype was counted at least ten times. J is TRBJ2-5 and V is TRBV7-9; D possibly matches TRBD1 or TRBD2 (5 bases each). The germline V gene encodes CDR1 SEHNR and CDR2 FQNEAQ (reference sequence). The CDR3 has 16 amino acids. Trimming cost V 8 bases and J 5 bases, with 24 bases left between them. The DNA of the CDR3 is TGTGCCAGCCCTAAGGGAGAGGGGCCCGCGGTTGAGACCCAGTACTTC. Amino acids: CASPKGEGPAVETQYF.

The chain employs TRBV27 and TRBJ2-3, with D perhaps matching TRBD2 (5 bases). V dropped 2 bases and J dropped 2 bases, with 8 bases sitting between them. The length of the CDR3 is 14 residues. The germline V gene has CDR1 MNHEY and CDR2 SMNVEV (reference sequence). The CDR3: CASSLTRVTDTQYF. The CDR3 coding sequence is TGTGCCAGCAGTTTAACTAGGGTCACAGATACGCAGTATTTT.

This chain joins TRBV5-1 and TRBJ2-5, with D possibly matching TRBD2 (6 bases). Germline CDR1 is SGHRS and CDR2 is YFSETQ. V was clipped by 3 bases and J by 5 bases, with 14 bases between them. The CDR3 totals 14 residues. The CDR3 nucleotides are TGCGCCAGCAGCTCGGAAGGAGGGCAGGAGACCCAGTACTTC. It translates to CASSSEGGQETQYF. The full variable domain, rest sourced from reference TRBV5-1 and TRBJ2-5, is KAGVTQTPRYLIKTRGQQVTLSCSPISGHRSVSWYQQTPGQGLQFLFEYFSETQRNKGNFPGRFSGRQFSNSRSEMNVSTLELGDSALYLCASSSEGGQETQYFGPGTRLLVL.

This clonotype was picked up a small number of times. The V call is TRBV6-1, the J call TRBJ2-4; no firm D call. Between the trimmed V and J ends, which lost 1 base and 0 bases, there was a span of 7 bases. Germline loops: CDR1 MNHNS, CDR2 SASEGT. CDR3 size: 15 residues. CDR3 DNA sequence: TGTGCCAGCAGTGAAGTATCCCTAGCCAAAAACATTCAGTACTTC. Its translation: CASSEVSLAKNIQYF.

The J gene is TRBJ2-3, the V gene TRBV7-3; the match to TRBD1 covers 11 bases. Germline trimming cut 2 bases from V and 3 bases from J; bases unmatched to any gene: 7. Germline V gene lookup returns CDR1 SGHTA and CDR2 FQGTGA. The CDR3 loop spans 17 amino acids. CDR3: CASSLRPGTGGTDTQYF. The CDR3 coding sequence is TGTGCCAGCAGCTTACGACCCGGGACAGGGGGGACAGATACGCAGTATTTT.

The gene calls are TRBV5-1 and TRBJ2-3; D gene ambiguous. CDR1 is SGHRS and CDR2 is YFSETQ in the germline V gene. Trimming took 3 bases from V and 2 from J, leaving 13 bases between them. The CDR3 contains 15 residues. This CDR3 is CASSSSLGVTDTQYF. DNA for the CDR3: TGCGCCAGCAGCTCGTCCTTGGGTGTCACAGATACGCAGTATTTT.

The chain carries TRBV18 and TRBJ2-3; D assignment may be TRBD1 or TRBD2 (5 bases each). The CDR3 length is 15 residues. Germline loops: CDR1 KGHSH, CDR2 LQKENI. Trimming left V 3 bases short and J 3 bases short, with 13 bases between. This chain's CDR3 is CASSPGTPGTDTQYF. The CDR3 region has the DNA TGTGCCAGCTCACCCGGGACGCCGGGGACAGATACGCAGTATTTT.

This clonotype has only a few counts. This rearrangement joins TRBV30 to TRBJ1-4; D not certain. The germline CDR1 and CDR2 sequences are GTSNPN and SVGIG (reference sequence). The CDR3 loop spans 13 amino acids. Trimming took 2 bases from V and 4 from J, leaving 8 bases between them. CDR3 residues: CAWSHGSNEKLFF. The CDR3 nucleotides are TGTGCCTGGAGTCATGGCAGTAATGAAAAACTGTTTTTT.

The V gene is TRBV14, the J gene TRBJ2-7; D not certain. This CDR3 is built from 14 residues. CDR1 and CDR2 (germline): SGHDN, FVKESK. V dropped 3 bases and J dropped 1 base, with 10 bases sitting between them. The DNA for the CDR3 is TGTGCCAGCAGCCACGGGCTGACATCCTACGAGCAGTACTTC. Translating it yields CASSHGLTSYEQYF.

The chain joins TRBV28 to TRBJ2-2, with D hard to call. CDR3 length equals 14 residues. Per germline, CDR1 MDHEN and CDR2 SYDVKM. The V end was cut by 5 bases, the J end by 2 bases, with 9 bases between. The CDR3 DNA sequence: TGTGCCAGCAGTCGAAATTTAAACACCGGGGAGCTGTTTTTT. Translated: CASSRNLNTGELFF.

The V gene is TRBV5-6, the J gene TRBJ2-1, with TRBD2 matching over 8 bases. The CDR3 runs 16 residues. V dropped 4 bases and J dropped 9; count of bases not matched to a gene: 15. The germline V gene encodes CDR1 SGHDT and CDR2 YYEEEE. This chain's CDR3 is CASSALNLREVGEQFF. The CDR3 DNA reads as TGTGCCAGCAGCGCCCTTAATTTGCGGGAGGTAGGTGAGCAGTTCTTC.

At least ten counts were recorded for this clonotype. The V and J genes are TRBV20-1 and TRBJ2-7; TRBD1 agrees at 9 bases. CDR1 DFQATT and CDR2 SNEGSKA come from the germline V gene (reference sequence). After removal of 6 bases from V and 6 bases from J, the junction contained 12 bases not matched to a gene. This CDR3 has 14 residues. CDR3 residues: CSAENRGHRGEQYF. The CDR3 DNA follows: TGCAGTGCCGAGAACAGGGGGCACAGGGGCGAGCAGTACTTC.